These T cell receptor beta chains were read from a single sample in a study of cytomegalovirus exposure and HLA in healthy donors. Assay: immunoSEQ multiplex PCR; the TCRdb copy retains only in-frame clones and omits some. The profile shows under 150,000 clones, 55% to 75% of them singletons. The sequenced material came from PBMCs. Receptors were obtained from a human donor in good health. Both conserved end residues are part of each CDR3. D genes are given only for firm matches. The size field is filled for only some rows; it gives once, few, many or a size class.

d_call: .; v_call: TRBV7-2; clone_size: .; j_call: TRBJ2-1; cdr3_nt: TGTGCCAGCAGCTTAAGGGCGGGTCCCCTCATCGTCGATGAGCAGTTCTTC; cdr3_aa: CASSLRAGPLIVDEQFF
d_call: TRBD1; v_call: TRBV7-9; clone_size: once; j_call: TRBJ2-5; cdr3_nt: TGTGCCAGCAGCCCAGACGGACAGGGGGCTAAAGAGACCCAGTACTTC; cdr3_aa: CASSPDGQGAKETQYF
d_call: TRBD2; v_call: TRBV2; clone_size: .; j_call: TRBJ2-2; cdr3_nt: TGTGCCAGCAGTGAACCCGTTAGGCTAGCGGGAGTGGCCGGGGAGCTGTTTTTT; cdr3_aa: CASSEPVRLAGVAGELFF
d_call: .; v_call: TRBV19; clone_size: .; j_call: TRBJ2-4; cdr3_nt: TGTGCCAGTAGTATTCTCGGGGGAGATCTAGCCAAAAACATTCAGTACTTC; cdr3_aa: CASSILGGDLAKNIQYF
d_call: TRBD1; v_call: TRBV28; clone_size: .; j_call: TRBJ2-1; cdr3_nt: TGTGCCAGCATACAACAGGGGAGCTCCTACAATGAGCAGTTCTTC; cdr3_aa: CASIQQGSSYNEQFF
d_call: TRBD2; v_call: TRBV7-9; clone_size: once; j_call: TRBJ2-5; cdr3_nt: TGTTCCAGCAGCTCTCCGGGACTAGCGGGGGTTAATGAGACCCAGTACTTC; cdr3_aa: CSSSSPGLAGVNETQYF
d_call: .; v_call: TRBV11-2; clone_size: .; j_call: TRBJ2-2; cdr3_nt: TGTGCCAGCAGCTCGACTAGAGGGAACACCGGGGAGCTGTTTTTT; cdr3_aa: CASSSTRGNTGELFF
d_call: TRBD2; v_call: TRBV7-2; clone_size: .; j_call: TRBJ2-2; cdr3_nt: TGTGCCAGCAGCTTATTCGTCGGTCAGGGAGGGTACACCGGGGAGCTGTTTTTT; cdr3_aa: CASSLFVGQGGYTGELFF
d_call: TRBD2; v_call: TRBV29-1; clone_size: .; j_call: TRBJ2-1; cdr3_nt: TGCAGCGTCGAAGGGGCCAGCGGGAACAATGAGCAGTTCTTC; cdr3_aa: CSVEGASGNNEQFF
d_call: TRBD1; v_call: TRBV19; clone_size: .; j_call: TRBJ1-1; cdr3_nt: TGTGCCAGTAGACGGACAGGGCAGGTGAACACTGAAGCTTTCTTT; cdr3_aa: CASRRTGQVNTEAFF
d_call: TRBD2; v_call: TRBV4-2; clone_size: .; j_call: TRBJ2-3; cdr3_nt: TGTGCCAGCAGCCAAGTTAGCGGGGGGGCCACAGATACGCAGTATTTT; cdr3_aa: CASSQVSGGATDTQYF
d_call: .; v_call: TRBV4-2; clone_size: .; j_call: TRBJ1-2; cdr3_nt: TGTGCCAGCAGCCAAGATTACAGGGCCGACTATGGCTACACCTTC; cdr3_aa: CASSQDYRADYGYTF
d_call: TRBD2; v_call: TRBV10-3; clone_size: once; j_call: TRBJ2-7; cdr3_nt: TGTGCCATCAGCATAGATAGCGGGAGCTCCTACGAGCAGTACTTC; cdr3_aa: CAISIDSGSSYEQYF
d_call: TRBD1; v_call: TRBV6-1; clone_size: .; j_call: TRBJ1-1; cdr3_nt: TGTGCCAGCAGTGACATCGGACAGGGTGAAGCTTTCTTT; cdr3_aa: CASSDIGQGEAFF
d_call: .; v_call: TRBV5-4; clone_size: .; j_call: TRBJ2-3; cdr3_nt: TGTGCCAGCAGCTTGGCTGGGGCTAGAACCACAGATACGCAGTATTTT; cdr3_aa: CASSLAGARTTDTQYF
d_call: .; v_call: TRBV5-1; clone_size: .; j_call: TRBJ2-3; cdr3_nt: TGCGCCAGCAGCTCGCCCCCCCCAGGAACTAGCACAGATACGCAGTATTTT; cdr3_aa: CASSSPPPGTSTDTQYF
d_call: .; v_call: TRBV4-2; clone_size: .; j_call: TRBJ1-5; cdr3_nt: TGTGCCAGCAGCCAAGTGGGAGAGCCCCAGCATTTT; cdr3_aa: CASSQVGEPQHF
d_call: TRBD1; v_call: TRBV29-1; clone_size: .; j_call: TRBJ1-2; cdr3_nt: TGCAGCGTCGCAGGGGGCTCTATGAATGGCTACACCTTC; cdr3_aa: CSVAGGSMNGYTF
d_call: .; v_call: TRBV27; clone_size: once; j_call: TRBJ1-2; cdr3_nt: TGTGCCAGCAGTTTATCGGGGGGCTATGGCTACACCTTC; cdr3_aa: CASSLSGGYGYTF
d_call: .; v_call: TRBV11-3; clone_size: few; j_call: TRBJ1-2; cdr3_nt: TGTGCCAGCAGCCGGGGTGACTATGGCTACACCTTC; cdr3_aa: CASSRGDYGYTF
d_call: TRBD1; v_call: TRBV27; clone_size: .; j_call: TRBJ1-6; cdr3_nt: TGTGCCAGCAGTTTCGGACAGGGGAACTATAATTCACCCCTCCACTTT; cdr3_aa: CASSFGQGNYNSPLHF
d_call: TRBD1; v_call: TRBV9; clone_size: .; j_call: TRBJ2-2; cdr3_nt: TGTGCCAGCAGCATAAGTCCCGGGACAGGGGGGAGCACCGGGGAGCTGTTTTTT; cdr3_aa: CASSISPGTGGSTGELFF
d_call: TRBD1; v_call: TRBV2; clone_size: .; j_call: TRBJ1-2; cdr3_nt: TGTGCCAGCAGTGAATTTATCAGGGGGATGGGAGGCTACACCTTC; cdr3_aa: CASSEFIRGMGGYTF
d_call: .; v_call: TRBV2; clone_size: .; j_call: TRBJ2-1; cdr3_nt: TGTGCCAGCGCAGCGGATGGGAATGAGCAGTTCTTC; cdr3_aa: CASAADGNEQFF
d_call: .; v_call: TRBV9; clone_size: .; j_call: TRBJ1-3; cdr3_nt: TGTGCCAGCAGCCCACCGGGAGTTACCTCTGGAAACACCATATATTTT; cdr3_aa: CASSPPGVTSGNTIYF
d_call: TRBD1; v_call: TRBV4-1; clone_size: .; j_call: TRBJ1-6; cdr3_nt: TGCGCCAGCAGCCAAGTTGTGGGGACAGGCGATTACAGGCCCCTCCACTTT; cdr3_aa: CASSQVVGTGDYRPLHF